These 9 T cell receptor beta chains originate from one sample sequenced in a study of response to subunit inactivated influenza vaccine. TCRdb fed the RT-PCR reads into MiXCR, producing one record per CDR3 protein. This sample has about half a million distinct CDR3 sequences, with under 9% found just once. Source: PBMCs from blood, taken around 25 months after vaccination. The receptors derive from a man in his fifties or sixties who received an inactivated influenza vaccine.

This clonotype was seen many times. V gene TRBV28 combines with J gene TRBJ2-3; no clear D gene. From germline, CDR1 is MDHEN and CDR2 SYDVKM. The CDR3 sequence is 13 residues long. V was cut by 6 bases and J by 2 bases, with 9 bases left in between. This CDR3 reads CASSKGPTDTQYF. The CDR3, as DNA: TGTGCCAGCAGCAAGGGTCCCACAGATACGCAGTATTTT.

This clonotype was picked up a small number of times. This sequence joins TRBV4-1 and TRBJ1-5; no reliable D call. There are 16 residues in the CDR3. CDR1 MGHRA and CDR2 YSYEKL come from the germline V gene. V lost 1 base to trimming and J lost 7 bases, with 17 bases between them. The CDR3 nucleotides read TGCGCCAGCAGCCAAGGGGCAGGCCCGAGAGCACAGCCCCAGCATTTT. Translation gives CASSQGAGPRAQPQHF.

The genes are TRBV15 and TRBJ2-6; maybe TRBD1 (6 bases). V shed 7 bases and J shed 8 bases, with 15 bases lying between them. Per germline, CDR1 LNHNV and CDR2 YYDKDF (reference sequence). The CDR3 sequence is 14 residues long. The chain's CDR3 is CATTIQGSSNVLTF. CDR3 nucleotide sequence: TGTGCCACCACCATACAGGGATCATCCAACGTCCTGACTTTC.

Many counts were recorded for this clonotype. CDR3 bases: TGCAGTGCTAGGGGGACCTCTGGAAACACCATATATTTT. Its protein is CSARGTSGNTIYF. The chain links TRBV20-1 to TRBJ1-3, with D maybe TRBD1 (5 bases). Germline CDR1 DFQATT, CDR2 SNEGSKA (reference sequence). CDR3 length equals 13 residues. V gave up 3 bases and J gave up 0 bases, with 6 bases separating them.

This clonotype has ten or more counts. Germline is not matched at one junction end, which may reflect a read error. The V and J genes are TRBV27 and TRBJ2-4, with D unresolved. Germline V gene lookup returns CDR1 MNHEY and CDR2 SMNVEV (reference sequence). There are 16 residues in the CDR3. This CDR3 is CASSLSRSLAKNIQYF. Written as DNA, the CDR3 is TGTGCCAGCAGTCTATCAAGGTCCCTAGCCAAAAACATTCAGTACTTC.

This clonotype was counted a few times. The V and J genes are TRBV9 and TRBJ2-1; the match to TRBD2 covers 9 bases. Unmatched junction bases numbered 5, after V lost 0 bases and J lost 4 bases. This CDR3 is 16 amino acids long. Germline lookup yields CDR1 SGDLS and CDR2 YYNGEE. This CDR3 reads CASSVDTSGPYNEQFF. Here the CDR3 DNA reads TGTGCCAGCAGCGTAGACACTAGCGGGCCGTACAATGAGCAGTTCTTC.

The chain is built from TRBV12-3 or TRBV12-4 and TRBJ1-6; D possibly corresponds to TRBD1 (5 bases). This CDR3 comprises 15 residues. V lost 3 bases and J lost 6, with 12 bases in between. CDR3 region: CASSFRAGSNSPLHF. The CDR3 nucleotides are TGTGCCAGCAGTTTTCGGGCAGGGAGTAATTCACCCCTCCACTTT.

This clonotype was detected ten times or more. This chain joins TRBV5-6 and TRBJ2-3, with D perhaps given as TRBD1 or TRBD2 (7 bases each). Germline lookup yields CDR1 SGHDT and CDR2 YYEEEE. CDR3 length: 15 residues. Trimming cost V 5 bases and J 0 bases, with 13 bases left between them. This CDR3 reads CASRQGGTSTDTQYF. CDR3 in DNA: TGTGCCAGCAGGCAGGGGGGGACCAGCACAGATACGCAGTATTTT.

The chain combines TRBV27 with TRBJ1-4; D possibly corresponds to TRBD1 (5 bases). With 3 bases removed from V and 8 bases from J, the gap between germline ends came to 13 bases. The CDR3 is made up of 14 amino acids. Per germline, CDR1 MNHEY and CDR2 SMNVEV (reference sequence). The CDR3 spells CASSFGGNKEKLFF. The CDR3 nucleotides are TGTGCCAGCAGTTTCGGGGGGAACAAGGAAAAACTGTTTTTT.